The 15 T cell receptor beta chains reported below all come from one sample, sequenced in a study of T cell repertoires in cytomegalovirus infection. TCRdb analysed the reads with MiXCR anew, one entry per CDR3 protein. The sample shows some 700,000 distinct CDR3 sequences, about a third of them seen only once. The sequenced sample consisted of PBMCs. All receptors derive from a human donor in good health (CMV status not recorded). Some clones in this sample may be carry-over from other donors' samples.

The CDR3, as DNA: TGTGCCAGTAGTAGGACTTCCGGGACAGGTGACGAGCAGTACTTC. Protein product: CASSRTSGTGDEQYF. This chain connects TRBV19 to TRBJ2-7, with TRBD1 identical over 8 bases. The CDR3 has 15 residues. V trimming: 4 bases; J trimming: 5 bases; junction bases outside the gene matches: 10. CDR1 LNHDA and CDR2 SQIVND come from the germline V gene (reference sequence). Supplemented by reference TRBV19 and TRBJ2-7, the full variable domain reads DGGITQSPKYLFRKEGQNVTLSCEQNLNHDAMYWYRQDPGQGLRLIYYSQIVNDFQKGDIAEGYSVSREKKESFPLTVTSAQKNPTAFYLCASSRTSGTGDEQYFGPGTRLTVT.

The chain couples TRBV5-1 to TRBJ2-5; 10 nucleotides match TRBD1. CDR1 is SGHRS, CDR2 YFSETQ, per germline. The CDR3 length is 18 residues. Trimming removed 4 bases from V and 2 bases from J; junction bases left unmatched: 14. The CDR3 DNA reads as TGCGCCAGCAGCCCGGGGACAGGGGCCTGGTTAGGTCAAGAGACCCAGTACTTC. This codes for CASSPGTGAWLGQETQYF. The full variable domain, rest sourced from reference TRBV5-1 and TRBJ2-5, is KAGVTQTPRYLIKTRGQQVTLSCSPISGHRSVSWYQQTPGQGLQFLFEYFSETQRNKGNFPGRFSGRQFSNSRSEMNVSTLELGDSALYLCASSPGTGAWLGQETQYFGPGTRLLVL.

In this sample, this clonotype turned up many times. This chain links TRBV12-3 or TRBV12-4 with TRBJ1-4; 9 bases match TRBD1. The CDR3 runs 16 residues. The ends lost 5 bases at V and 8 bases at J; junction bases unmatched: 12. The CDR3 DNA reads TGTGCCAGCAGTCACCGATTGGACAGGGGATTCGAAAAACTGTTTTTT. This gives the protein CASSHRLDRGFEKLFF.

DNA for the CDR3: TGTGCCAGCAACCTCGGGGCGGGCGTTAACGAAGCTTTCTTT. It yields the protein CASNLGAGVNEAFF. V usage is TRBV6-2 or TRBV6-3 and J usage is TRBJ1-1; D might be TRBD1 (5 bases). Trimming removed 7 bases at V and 8 bases at J, with 20 bases between. Per germline, CDR1 MNHEY and CDR2 SVGEGT. The CDR3 loop spans 14 amino acids.

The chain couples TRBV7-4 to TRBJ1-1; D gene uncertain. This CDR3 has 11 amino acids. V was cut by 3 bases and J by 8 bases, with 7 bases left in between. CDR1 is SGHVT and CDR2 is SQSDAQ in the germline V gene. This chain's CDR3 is CASSLYDEAFF. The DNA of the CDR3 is TGTGCCAGCAGCTTGTACGACGAAGCTTTCTTT. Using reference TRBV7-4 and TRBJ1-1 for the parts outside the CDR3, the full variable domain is GAGVSQSPRYKVAKRGRDVALRCDSISGHVTLYWYRQTLGQGSEVLTYSQSDAQRDKSGRPSGRFSAERPERSVSTLKIQRTEQGDSAVYLCASSLYDEAFFGQGTRLTVV.

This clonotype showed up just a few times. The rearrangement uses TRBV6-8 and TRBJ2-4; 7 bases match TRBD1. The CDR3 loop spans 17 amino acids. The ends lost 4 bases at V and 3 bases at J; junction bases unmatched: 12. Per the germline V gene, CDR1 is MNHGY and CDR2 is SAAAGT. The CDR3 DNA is TGTGCCAGCAGTTCCCGAGGACAGGTTTCTGGCAAAAACATTCAGTACTTC. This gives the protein CASSSRGQVSGKNIQYF.

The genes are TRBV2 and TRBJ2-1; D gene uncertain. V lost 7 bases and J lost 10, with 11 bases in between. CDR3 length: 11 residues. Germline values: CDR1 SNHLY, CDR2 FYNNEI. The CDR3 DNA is TGTGCCAGCAAAGGTTCCTGGGAGCAGTTCTTC. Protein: CASKGSWEQFF.

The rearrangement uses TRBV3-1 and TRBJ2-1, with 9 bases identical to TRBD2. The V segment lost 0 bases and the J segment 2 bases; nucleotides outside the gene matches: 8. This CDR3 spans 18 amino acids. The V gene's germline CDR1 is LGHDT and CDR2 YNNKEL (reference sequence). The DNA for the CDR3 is TGTGCCAGCAGCCAAGATCGGAGCGGGGGGCCAACCTACAATGAGCAGTTCTTC. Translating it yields CASSQDRSGGPTYNEQFF.

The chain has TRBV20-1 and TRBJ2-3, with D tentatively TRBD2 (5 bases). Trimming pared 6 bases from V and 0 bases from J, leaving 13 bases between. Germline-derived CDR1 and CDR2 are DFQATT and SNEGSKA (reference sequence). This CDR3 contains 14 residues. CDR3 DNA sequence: TGCAGTGCCAGTTGGACTTTTAGCACAGATACGCAGTATTTT. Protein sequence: CSASWTFSTDTQYF.

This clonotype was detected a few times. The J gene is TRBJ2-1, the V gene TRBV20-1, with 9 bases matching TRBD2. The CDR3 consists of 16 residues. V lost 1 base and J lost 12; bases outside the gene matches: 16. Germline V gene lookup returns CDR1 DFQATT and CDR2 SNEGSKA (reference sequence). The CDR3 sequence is CSARVRAEAGGPGQFF. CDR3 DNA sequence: TGCAGTGCTAGAGTAAGGGCCGAAGCGGGAGGCCCTGGGCAGTTCTTC.

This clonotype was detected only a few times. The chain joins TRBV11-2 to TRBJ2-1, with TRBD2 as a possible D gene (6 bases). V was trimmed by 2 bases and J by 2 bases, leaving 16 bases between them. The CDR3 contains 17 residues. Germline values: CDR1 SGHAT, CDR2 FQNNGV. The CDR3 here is CASSLLVNSGAYNEQFF. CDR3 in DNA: TGTGCCAGCAGCTTATTAGTGAATAGCGGAGCCTACAATGAGCAGTTCTTC.

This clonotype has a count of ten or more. CDR3 DNA sequence: TGTGCCAGCAGCTTAGTACGTGAGGCGGGACAGGAGCAGTACTTC. Translation: CASSLVREAGQEQYF. The chain joins TRBV7-8 to TRBJ2-7, with a possible D match to TRBD1 (7 bases). The length of the CDR3 is 15 residues. Trimming stripped 1 base from V and 7 bases from J, with 17 bases between. From germline, CDR1 is SGHVS and CDR2 FQNEAQ.

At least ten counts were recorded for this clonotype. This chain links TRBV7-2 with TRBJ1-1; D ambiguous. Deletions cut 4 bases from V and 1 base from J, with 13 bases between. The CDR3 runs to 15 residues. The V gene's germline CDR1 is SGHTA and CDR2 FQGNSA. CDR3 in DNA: TGTGCCAGCAGCTCCGGTGCGATGGGGAACACTGAAGCTTTCTTT. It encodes CASSSGAMGNTEAFF.

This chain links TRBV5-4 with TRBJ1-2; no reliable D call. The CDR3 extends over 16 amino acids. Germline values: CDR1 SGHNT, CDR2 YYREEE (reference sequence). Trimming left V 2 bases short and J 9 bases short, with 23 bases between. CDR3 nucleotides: TGTGCCAGCAGCTTTTCTCCGGATCCCGTAGGGATAAGCTACACCTTC. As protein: CASSFSPDPVGISYTF. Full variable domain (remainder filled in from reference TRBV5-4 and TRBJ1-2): ETGVTQSPTHLIKTRGQQVTLRCSSQSGHNTVSWYQQALGQGPQFIFQYYREEENGRGNFPPRFSGLQFPNYSSELNVNALELDDSALYLCASSFSPDPVGISYTFGSGTRLTVV.

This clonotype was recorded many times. In DNA form, the CDR3 reads TGTGCCAGCAGTCAAATGGGGGGGCGCGTGGCTTTCTTT. This sequence encodes CASSQMGGRVAFF. V gene TRBV7-8 combines with J gene TRBJ1-1; tentative D call: TRBD1 (6 bases). The germline CDR1 and CDR2 sequences are SGHVS and FQNEAQ. Trimming took 6 bases from V and 11 from J, leaving 19 bases between them. CDR3 length: 13 residues.